The present T cell receptor beta chain was sequenced within a study of cytomegalovirus exposure and HLA in healthy donors. Overall study results and limits: The classifier reportedly diagnosed cytomegalovirus status with high sensitivity and specificity. Among TCR beta chains, those listed as cytomegalovirus-associated numbered around 160. Most TCRs appeared rarely, but some public TCRs recurred in many donors.

Trimming stripped 5 bases from V and 2 bases from J, with 9 bases between. There are 14 residues in the CDR3. Germline V gene data show CDR1 as MNHEY and CDR2 as SMNVEV (reference sequence). Measured with immunoSEQ multiplex PCR; TCRdb has only the in-frame clones, and not every one. The repertoire holds roughly 75,000 clones, with 90% to 95% as singletons. The donors were in the roughly 130-subject validation cohort; that cohort was separate from the roughly 700-subject first cohort. As for this clone: The antigen is undetermined.

The receptor was derived from a woman between 18 and 29 years old in good health and CMV-seronegative. The rearrangement joins TRBV27 to TRBJ1-4; no clear D. The sequenced sample was PBMCs. This chain's CDR3 is CASSTRRTNEKLFF. The DNA of the CDR3 is TGTGCCAGCAGTACCCGGAGGACTAATGAAAAACTGTTTTTT.